The rows below give T cell receptor beta chains drawn from one sample of a study of T-cell memory formation after mild COVID-19. TCRdb recomputed calls from the 5' RACE reads with MiXCR, one row per CDR3 protein. Of 100,000 to 150,000 distinct CDR3 sequences listed, about 5.9% are singletons. Sample: PBMCs or a T cell subset sorted from them (not recorded which). All receptors come from an adult woman who had mild COVID-19 (a few samples of this study predate the infection). Cell type and time point are not known. Each CDR3 is given with its conserved first and last residue. The D gene is left open where the match is weak. Rows may omit the clone size; those that give it use once, few, many or a size class.

V gene: TRBV14
J gene: TRBJ1-6
D gene: .
clone size: .
CDR3 DNA: TGTGCCAGCAGCCATGACAGGATTGGAAATTCACCCCTCCACTTT
CDR3 protein: CASSHDRIGNSPLHF

V gene: TRBV7-2
J gene: TRBJ2-7
D gene: .
clone size: few
CDR3 DNA: TGTGCCAGCAGCTCCCGACTAGTATCCCACGAGCAGTACTTC
CDR3 protein: CASSSRLVSHEQYF

V gene: TRBV7-8
J gene: TRBJ2-2
D gene: .
clone size: few
CDR3 DNA: TGTGCCAGCAGCGAACGACGGATCACCGGGGAGCTGTTTTTT
CDR3 protein: CASSERRITGELFF

V gene: TRBV9
J gene: TRBJ2-3
D gene: TRBD2
clone size: many
CDR3 DNA: TGTGCCAGCAGCGCCCACACTTCGACGGGAGGGCTGTCGGATACGCAGTATTTT
CDR3 protein: CASSAHTSTGGLSDTQYF

V gene: TRBV5-1
J gene: TRBJ2-5
D gene: TRBD1
clone size: .
CDR3 DNA: TGCGCCAGCAGCTTGGAAACAGGGGGTGTTGGGACCCAGTACTTC
CDR3 protein: CASSLETGGVGTQYF

V gene: TRBV18
J gene: TRBJ2-1
D gene: .
clone size: .
CDR3 DNA: TGTGCCAGCTCACCACAGGGGGGCTCCTACAATGAGCAGTTCTTC
CDR3 protein: CASSPQGGSYNEQFF

V gene: TRBV27
J gene: TRBJ1-2
D gene: .
clone size: few
CDR3 DNA: TGTGCCAGCAGTTTAAACTTTGAGGGGTATGGCTACACCTTC
CDR3 protein: CASSLNFEGYGYTF

V gene: TRBV15
J gene: TRBJ2-4
D gene: .
clone size: many
CDR3 DNA: TGTGCCACCAGCAGAGATTTCGGGTCTGCCAAAAACATTCAGTACTTC
CDR3 protein: CATSRDFGSAKNIQYF

V gene: TRBV27
J gene: TRBJ2-1
D gene: .
clone size: few
CDR3 DNA: TGTGCCAGCAGTGTCTACAAAGCGGATGAGCAGTTCTTC
CDR3 protein: CASSVYKADEQFF

V gene: TRBV19
J gene: TRBJ1-1
D gene: .
clone size: .
CDR3 DNA: TGTGCCACAAGAGGACAGCCTGAAGCTTTCTTT
CDR3 protein: CATRGQPEAFF

V gene: TRBV20-1
J gene: TRBJ2-3
D gene: TRBD2
clone size: few
CDR3 DNA: TGCAGTGCCCCTAGCGGGGGGGGATCAGATACGCAGTATTTT
CDR3 protein: CSAPSGGGSDTQYF

V gene: TRBV7-9
J gene: TRBJ1-1
D gene: .
clone size: .
CDR3 DNA: TGTGCCAGCAGCTTAAAGGGGAGTCTGACTGAAGCTTTCTTT
CDR3 protein: CASSLKGSLTEAFF

V gene: TRBV18
J gene: TRBJ1-1
D gene: .
clone size: few
CDR3 DNA: TGTGCCAGCTCACCCCTCCGGGCGAACACTGAAGCTTTCTTT
CDR3 protein: CASSPLRANTEAFF

V gene: TRBV5-1
J gene: TRBJ2-1
D gene: TRBD2
clone size: .
CDR3 DNA: TGCGCCAGCAGCGCTGTCGCTAGCGGGGGGCTATACAATGAGCAGTTCTTC
CDR3 protein: CASSAVASGGLYNEQFF

V gene: TRBV12-3/TRBV12-4
J gene: TRBJ2-1
D gene: .
clone size: few
CDR3 DNA: TGTGCCAGCAACCTCGGCGGGGGCAGGGTACTCAATGAGCAGTTCTTC
CDR3 protein: CASNLGGGRVLNEQFF

V gene: TRBV19
J gene: TRBJ1-1
D gene: .
clone size: .
CDR3 DNA: TGTGCCAGTAGTAGACCCAGGGACACTGAAGCTTTCTTT
CDR3 protein: CASSRPRDTEAFF

V gene: TRBV7-2
J gene: TRBJ2-3
D gene: .
clone size: many
CDR3 DNA: TGTGCCAGCAGCTCGCGGGGGCCGATCACAGATACGCAGTATTTT
CDR3 protein: CASSSRGPITDTQYF

V gene: TRBV7-3
J gene: TRBJ2-6
D gene: .
clone size: .
CDR3 DNA: TGTGCCAGCAGCTTAACTCATCGGGCGGTGGACGTCCTGACTTTC
CDR3 protein: CASSLTHRAVDVLTF

V gene: TRBV12-3/TRBV12-4
J gene: TRBJ1-5
D gene: TRBD1
clone size: .
CDR3 DNA: TGTGCCAGCAGTGCCGGGACAGGGGGCAATCAGCCCCAGCATTTT
CDR3 protein: CASSAGTGGNQPQHF

V gene: TRBV18
J gene: TRBJ1-1
D gene: TRBD1
clone size: few
CDR3 DNA: TGTGCCAGCTCACCGGAAAATCAGGGGGCGAGTGAAGCTTTCTTT
CDR3 protein: CASSPENQGASEAFF

V gene: TRBV7-7
J gene: TRBJ2-7
D gene: .
clone size: .
CDR3 DNA: TGTGCCAGCAGCTCATCTGACCGGCGGGTCTCCTACGAGCAGTACTTC
CDR3 protein: CASSSSDRRVSYEQYF

V gene: TRBV24-1
J gene: TRBJ2-1
D gene: .
clone size: many
CDR3 DNA: TGTGCCACCAGTGATGGGGACTCCCGGCACAATGAGCAGTTCTTC
CDR3 protein: CATSDGDSRHNEQFF

V gene: TRBV7-3
J gene: TRBJ2-5
D gene: TRBD2
clone size: few
CDR3 DNA: TGTGCCAGCAGCTTAAATAGCGGGGGAAGCGTAGAGACCCAGTACTTC
CDR3 protein: CASSLNSGGSVETQYF

V gene: TRBV12-3/TRBV12-4
J gene: TRBJ2-3
D gene: .
clone size: .
CDR3 DNA: TGTGCCAGCACCCAGGGGTTCAGCACAGATACGCAGTATTTT
CDR3 protein: CASTQGFSTDTQYF

V gene: TRBV7-2
J gene: TRBJ1-5
D gene: TRBD1
clone size: few
CDR3 DNA: TGTGCCAGCAGTCGGGACAGGGTGGGTCAGCCCCAGCATTTT
CDR3 protein: CASSRDRVGQPQHF

V gene: TRBV5-1
J gene: TRBJ2-3
D gene: TRBD2
clone size: .
CDR3 DNA: TGCGCCAGTAAGACTAGCGGGGCGAGGTGGGGCACAGATACGCAGTATTTT
CDR3 protein: CASKTSGARWGTDTQYF

V gene: TRBV7-9
J gene: TRBJ2-1
D gene: TRBD2
clone size: .
CDR3 DNA: TGTGCCAGCAGCTTAGACGGGAGGGCCCTAGGCAATGAGCAGTTCTTC
CDR3 protein: CASSLDGRALGNEQFF

V gene: TRBV24-1
J gene: TRBJ1-5
D gene: TRBD1
clone size: .
CDR3 DNA: TGTGCCACCAGTGACGCCCGGGACAGGGACGGTCAGCCCCAGCATTTT
CDR3 protein: CATSDARDRDGQPQHF

V gene: TRBV5-1
J gene: TRBJ2-5
D gene: .
clone size: many
CDR3 DNA: TGCGCCAGCAGCTTGAGGGAAAGAGGGACCCAGTACTTC
CDR3 protein: CASSLRERGTQYF

V gene: TRBV2
J gene: TRBJ2-2
D gene: .
clone size: .
CDR3 DNA: TGTGCCAGCGTCAGGACCTACACCGGGGAGCTGTTTTTT
CDR3 protein: CASVRTYTGELFF

V gene: TRBV6-2/TRBV6-3
J gene: TRBJ2-7
D gene: TRBD1
clone size: few
CDR3 DNA: TGTGCCACCCGGGTGTGGACAGGGAACTACGAGCAGTACTTC
CDR3 protein: CATRVWTGNYEQYF

V gene: TRBV7-9
J gene: TRBJ2-5
D gene: .
clone size: .
CDR3 DNA: TGTGCCAGCAGCTTTGGTCAGCGAGAGACCCAGTACTTC
CDR3 protein: CASSFGQRETQYF

V gene: TRBV4-1
J gene: TRBJ2-7
D gene: .
clone size: many
CDR3 DNA: TGCGCCAGCAGCCCCCACCGTCGGGAGAGCGAGCAGTACTTC
CDR3 protein: CASSPHRRESEQYF

V gene: TRBV7-3
J gene: TRBJ2-2
D gene: .
clone size: many
CDR3 DNA: TGTGCCAGCGGTCGGGCCGGGGAGCTGTTTTTT
CDR3 protein: CASGRAGELFF

V gene: TRBV4-3
J gene: TRBJ2-3
D gene: TRBD1
clone size: many
CDR3 DNA: TGCGCCAGCAGCCACAGGACAGGGACGCAGTATTTT
CDR3 protein: CASSHRTGTQYF

V gene: TRBV7-2
J gene: TRBJ1-2
D gene: TRBD1
clone size: few
CDR3 DNA: TGTGCCAGCAGCCATACGGACAGGGGTAATGGCTACACCTTC
CDR3 protein: CASSHTDRGNGYTF

V gene: TRBV9
J gene: TRBJ2-7
D gene: TRBD1
clone size: many
CDR3 DNA: TGTGCCAGCAGCGGTGGACAGGGGGCGAACGAGCAGTACTTC
CDR3 protein: CASSGGQGANEQYF

V gene: TRBV20-1
J gene: TRBJ2-1
D gene: .
clone size: few
CDR3 DNA: TGCAGTGCTAGAGATTGGCGGGGAACCTACAATGAGCAGTTCTTC
CDR3 protein: CSARDWRGTYNEQFF

V gene: TRBV7-9
J gene: TRBJ2-3
D gene: TRBD2
clone size: many
CDR3 DNA: TGTGCCAGCAGCTTAGTTCTAGCGGGAGGTTCAGATACGCAGTATTTT
CDR3 protein: CASSLVLAGGSDTQYF

V gene: TRBV24-1
J gene: TRBJ2-1
D gene: TRBD2
clone size: few
CDR3 DNA: TGTGCCACCAGTGATTCCGGGACTAGCGGGAGCTCCTACAATGAGCAGTTCTTC
CDR3 protein: CATSDSGTSGSSYNEQFF

V gene: TRBV24-1
J gene: TRBJ1-3
D gene: .
clone size: .
CDR3 DNA: TGTGCCACCAGTGATAGAAGAGCGGTAAACACCATATATTTT
CDR3 protein: CATSDRRAVNTIYF

V gene: TRBV2
J gene: TRBJ2-7
D gene: TRBD2
clone size: .
CDR3 DNA: TGTGCCAGCAGTGAGGGACTAGCGGTATACGAGCAGTACTTC
CDR3 protein: CASSEGLAVYEQYF

V gene: TRBV27
J gene: TRBJ2-7
D gene: TRBD1
clone size: .
CDR3 DNA: TGTGCCAGCTCCGGGACAGGGAACTACGAGCAGTACTTC
CDR3 protein: CASSGTGNYEQYF

V gene: TRBV29-1
J gene: TRBJ2-5
D gene: .
clone size: many
CDR3 DNA: TGCAGCGTCGGTAAGGTCTTGCCAAGGGAGACCCAGTACTTC
CDR3 protein: CSVGKVLPRETQYF

V gene: TRBV6-6
J gene: TRBJ1-3
D gene: .
clone size: .
CDR3 DNA: TGTGCCAGCAGTTACTCGACGGGGAATGGTGGAAACACCATATATTTT
CDR3 protein: CASSYSTGNGGNTIYF

V gene: TRBV7-9
J gene: TRBJ1-4
D gene: TRBD1
clone size: many
CDR3 DNA: TGTGCCAGCAGCCCGACAGGGGCTAATGAAAAACTGTTTTTT
CDR3 protein: CASSPTGANEKLFF